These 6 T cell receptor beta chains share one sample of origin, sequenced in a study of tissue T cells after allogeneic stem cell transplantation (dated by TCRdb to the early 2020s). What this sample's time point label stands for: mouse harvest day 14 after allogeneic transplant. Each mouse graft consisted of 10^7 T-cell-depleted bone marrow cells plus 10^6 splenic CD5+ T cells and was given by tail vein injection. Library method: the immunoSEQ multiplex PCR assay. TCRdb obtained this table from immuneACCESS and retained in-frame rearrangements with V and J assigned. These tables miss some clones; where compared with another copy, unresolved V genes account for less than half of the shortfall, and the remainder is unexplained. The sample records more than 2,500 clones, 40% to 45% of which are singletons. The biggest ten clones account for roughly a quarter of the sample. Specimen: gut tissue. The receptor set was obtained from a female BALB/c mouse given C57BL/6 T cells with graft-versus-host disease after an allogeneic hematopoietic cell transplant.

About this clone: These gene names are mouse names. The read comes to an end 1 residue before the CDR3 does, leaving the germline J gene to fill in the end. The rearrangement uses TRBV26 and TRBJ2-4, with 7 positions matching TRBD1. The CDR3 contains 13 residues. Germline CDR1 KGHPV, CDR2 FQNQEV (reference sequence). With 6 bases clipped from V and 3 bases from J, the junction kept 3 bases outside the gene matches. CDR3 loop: CASSPGQQNTLYF. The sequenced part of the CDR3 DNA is TGTGCCAGCAGCCCGGGACAGCAAAACACCTTGTAC. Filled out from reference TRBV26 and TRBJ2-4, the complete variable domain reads NSKVIQTPRYLVKGQGQKAKMRCIPEKGHPVVFWYQQNKNNEFKFLINFQNQEVLQQIDMTEKRFSAECPSNSPCSLEIQSSEAGDSALYLCASSPGQQNTLYFGAGTRLSVL.

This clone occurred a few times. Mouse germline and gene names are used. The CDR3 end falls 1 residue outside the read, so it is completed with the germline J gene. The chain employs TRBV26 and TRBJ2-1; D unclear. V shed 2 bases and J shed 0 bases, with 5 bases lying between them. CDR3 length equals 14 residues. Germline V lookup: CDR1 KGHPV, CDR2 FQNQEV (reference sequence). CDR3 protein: CASSLVSNYAEQFF. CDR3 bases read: TGTGCCAGCAGTCTGGTGAGTAACTATGCTGAGCAGTTC.

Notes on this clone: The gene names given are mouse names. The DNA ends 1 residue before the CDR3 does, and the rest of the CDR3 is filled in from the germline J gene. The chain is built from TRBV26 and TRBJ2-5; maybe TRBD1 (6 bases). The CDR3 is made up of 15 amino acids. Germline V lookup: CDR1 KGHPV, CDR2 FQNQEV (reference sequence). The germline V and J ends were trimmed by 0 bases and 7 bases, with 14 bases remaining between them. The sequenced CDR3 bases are TGTGCCAGCAGTCTGTCGATACAGGGTGCGAACACCCAGTAC. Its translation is CASSLSIQGANTQY. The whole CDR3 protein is CASSLSIQGANTQYF.

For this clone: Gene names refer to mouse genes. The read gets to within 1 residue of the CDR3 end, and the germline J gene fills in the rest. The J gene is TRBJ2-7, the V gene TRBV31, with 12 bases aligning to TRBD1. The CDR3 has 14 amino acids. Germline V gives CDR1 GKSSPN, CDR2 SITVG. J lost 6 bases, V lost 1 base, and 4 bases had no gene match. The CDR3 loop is CAWSRRDRGLEQYF. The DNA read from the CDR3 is TGTGCCTGGAGTCGCCGGGACAGGGGGCTTGAACAGTAC.

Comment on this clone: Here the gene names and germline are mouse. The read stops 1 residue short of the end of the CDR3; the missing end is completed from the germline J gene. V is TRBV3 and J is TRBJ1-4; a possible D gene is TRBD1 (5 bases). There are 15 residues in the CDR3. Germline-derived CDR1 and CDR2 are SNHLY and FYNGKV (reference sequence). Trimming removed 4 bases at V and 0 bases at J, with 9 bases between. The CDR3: CASSSRQFSNERLFF. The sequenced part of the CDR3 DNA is TGTGCCAGCAGCTCTAGACAGTTTTCCAACGAAAGATTATTT.

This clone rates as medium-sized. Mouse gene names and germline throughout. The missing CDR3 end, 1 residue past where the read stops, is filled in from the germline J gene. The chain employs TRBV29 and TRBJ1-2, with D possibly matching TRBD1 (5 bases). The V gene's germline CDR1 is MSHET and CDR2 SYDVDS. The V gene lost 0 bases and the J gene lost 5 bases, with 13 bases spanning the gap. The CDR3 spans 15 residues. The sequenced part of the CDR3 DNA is TGTGCTAGCAGTTTATCGAGTCAGGGCCGGTCCGACTACACC. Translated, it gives CASSLSSQGRSDYT. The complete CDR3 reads CASSLSSQGRSDYTF.